Sequencing of this T cell receptor beta chain was carried out in a study of shared clonotypes between healthy human individuals. For the study at large: CD4 naive and CD4 memory each took three plates per donor, while CD8 naive took two and CD8 memory one. General study points: Estimated richness was generally greater in naive than memory subsets.

Worth noting for this clone: The antigen is unknown.

Clones were sequenced by immunoSEQ multiplex PCR, and TCRdb holds only the in-frame ones, with some missing. The data contain around 1.1 million clones, about four fifths of them singletons. From CD4+ cells came CD45RA+ naive and CD45RA-negative memory subsets. V dropped 1 base and J dropped 8 bases, with 8 bases sitting between them. Germline V gives CDR1 DFQATT, CDR2 SNEGSKA (reference sequence). This CDR3 has 11 amino acids. The TCR originated in a man between 18 and 29 years old in good health. Some clones in this sample may be carry-over from other donors' samples. The material sequenced was memory CD4+ T cells from PBMCs. The subset is: CD45RA-negative fraction. The chain is built from TRBV20-1 and TRBJ1-1, with D hard to call. This CDR3 reads CSARVGSEAFF. CDR3 bases: TGCAGTGCTAGAGTTGGGTCAGAAGCTTTCTTT.